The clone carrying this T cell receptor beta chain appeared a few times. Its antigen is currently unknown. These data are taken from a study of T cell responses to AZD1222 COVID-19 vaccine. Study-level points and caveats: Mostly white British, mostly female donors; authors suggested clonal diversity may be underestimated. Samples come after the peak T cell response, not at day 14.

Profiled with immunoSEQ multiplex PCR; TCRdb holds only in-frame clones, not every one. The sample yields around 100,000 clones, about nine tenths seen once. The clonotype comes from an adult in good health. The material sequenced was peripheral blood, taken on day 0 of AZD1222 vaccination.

CDR3 coding DNA: TGTGCCAGCAGTGAAGGGGAAATAGCGGGCAATGAGCAGTTCTTC. Protein: CASSEGEIAGNEQFF. The rearrangement links TRBV6-4 to TRBJ2-1; 7 bases match TRBD2. Germline V lookup: CDR1 MRHNA, CDR2 SNTAGT. The CDR3 covers 15 residues. Trimming at V came to 3 bases and at J to 6 bases, leaving 8 bases not matched to a gene.